The 2 T cell receptor beta chains below were found in one sample sequenced in a study of shared clonotypes between healthy human individuals. The repertoire was sequenced with immunoSEQ multiplex PCR; TCRdb's copy has only in-frame clones and lacks some. The sample lists millions of clones; roughly 96% were seen once. The source material was naive CD4+ T cells sorted from blood. The subset here: CD45RA+ positively selected. These TCRs come from a man aged 18 to 29 in good health.

V usage is TRBV19 and J usage is TRBJ2-3; 14 nucleotides line up with TRBD2. The CDR3 runs to 20 residues. V dropped 3 bases and J dropped 4; count of bases not matched to a gene: 15. CDR1 is LNHDA, CDR2 SQIVND, per germline (reference sequence). CDR3 residues: CASSILTGTSGRSVADTQYF. DNA for the CDR3: TGTGCCAGTAGTATCCTAACCGGGACTAGCGGGAGATCGGTAGCAGATACGCAGTATTTT.

The chain has TRBV28 and TRBJ2-7; maybe TRBD1 (6 bases). CDR3 length: 15 residues. V was clipped by 4 bases and J by 0 bases, with 13 bases between them. CDR1 is MDHEN, CDR2 SYDVKM, per germline. CDR3 DNA: TGTGCCAGCAGTTATCCCAGGGGTAACTCCTACGAGCAGTACTTC. Translation gives CASSYPRGNSYEQYF.